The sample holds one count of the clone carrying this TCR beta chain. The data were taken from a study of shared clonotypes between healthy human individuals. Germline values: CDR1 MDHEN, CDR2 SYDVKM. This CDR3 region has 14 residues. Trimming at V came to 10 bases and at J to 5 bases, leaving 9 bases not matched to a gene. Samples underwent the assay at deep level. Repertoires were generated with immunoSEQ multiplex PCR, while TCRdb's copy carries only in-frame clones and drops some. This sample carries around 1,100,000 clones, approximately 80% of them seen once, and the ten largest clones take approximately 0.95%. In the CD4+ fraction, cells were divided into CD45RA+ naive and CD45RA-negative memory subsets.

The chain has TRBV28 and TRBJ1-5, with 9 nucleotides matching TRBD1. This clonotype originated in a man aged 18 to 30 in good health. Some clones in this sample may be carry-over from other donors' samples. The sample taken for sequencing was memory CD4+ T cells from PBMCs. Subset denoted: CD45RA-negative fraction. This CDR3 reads CATRDRAGDQPQHF. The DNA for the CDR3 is TGTGCCACCCGGGACAGGGCCGGGGATCAGCCCCAGCATTTT.